This T cell receptor beta chain was identified during a study of T cell responses to AZD1222 COVID-19 vaccine (dated by TCRdb to the early 2020s). Study-wide context: Because spike-specific TCR depth and breadth did not differ between the two schedules, AZD1222 recipients who got a second dose at roughly 4 weeks were pooled with those who got a second dose at roughly 12 weeks. TCR sequencing was performed for approximately 240 trial participants, of whom around 200 were given two doses of AZD1222 and 26 were given two doses of MenACWY control vaccine. Trial participants were enrolled by age into subgroups of 18-55, 56-69 and 70-plus years, and around 140, 26 and 57 TCR-sequenced participants, respectively, were included in these subgroups.

Remarks on this clone: No cognate antigen has been identified for it. No much larger clone exists at a distance of one base, and base qualities are not known.

The sample's time point label, in plain terms: baseline before first vaccination. Samples from vaccinated people were obtained from the UK trials COV001 and COV002, which included a single-blind randomized controlled phase 2/3 trial of AZD1222 (ChAdOx1 nCoV-19) in healthy adults. For TCRbeta chain sequencing, PBMC samples were collected from trial participants at day 0 and at day 28 after the second dose. Trimming accounts for 8 bases at V and 5 bases at J, while the number of junction bases matched to no gene is 9. The germline V gene sets CDR1 to ENHRY and CDR2 to SYGVKD. From the cysteine through the phenylalanine, the CDR3 covers 15 amino acids. Only the CDR3 region is kept as DNA, spanning 45 bases read in frame from base 1. The CDR3 regions of human TCRbeta chains were subjected to immunosequencing. Per the source publication's procedure: TCRs in the repertoires were compared against a reference library of SARS-CoV-2-specific TCRs that had been generated with the MIRA antigen-specificity platform. Breadth was defined as the fraction of unique TCRs that were SARS-CoV-2-associated. Depth was defined as the fraction of total T cells that were SARS-CoV-2-associated. Using the MIRA data, each spike-specific TCR was mapped to the spike region that the TCR reacts to and placed in a CD4 or CD8 class. Log10-transformed breadth and depth values were compared by one-way ANOVA with Sidak's multiple comparisons tests. TCRdb carries this immuneACCESS record with in-frame sequences only. Its versions omit some clonotypes, under half of them owing to an unresolved V gene in the studies checked, with the rest unexplained. D and trimming were read from the DNA, whereas the V and J calls and clone size are those reported in that table. Recorded for this sample are 120,000 to 150,000 clones; about 91% of them occurred a single time. Of the sample, around 3.6% is held by the ten largest clones.

The full study reports these points: Because no day 14 peak-response samples were available, the repertoires could be characterized only after the peak T cell response. In the small 56-69-year group, the increase in depth fell short of significance, most likely because of low power. Spike-specific TCR breadth and depth rose significantly after two AZD1222 doses compared with day 0 and with MenACWY recipients. Only five or six AZD1222 recipients were SARS-CoV-2 seropositive at baseline, limiting conclusions about previously exposed vaccinees. The vaccine-associated CD4 TCRs covered the entire spike protein, and the dominant responses fell in regions 160-218 and 743-854. Reportedly, close to half of the unique spike-specific TCRs recognized epitopes lying outside the regions that are mutated in the B.1.351 and B.1.1.7 variants. Most participants were white British and females outnumbered males, and the authors suggested that clonal diversity may have been underestimated.

This receptor chain uses TRBV10-3 and TRBJ2-2; TRBD1 matches 9 bases in the middle. Sequencing used peripheral blood, obtained on day 0 of AZD1222 vaccination. The source of this sequence is an adult in good health. This receptor carries the CDR3 CAIGGTGGLTGELFF. The sequenced DNA is TGTGCCATCGGAGGCACAGGGGGCTTAACCGGGGAGCTGTTTTTT.